What follows is one TCR beta chain and its context. The data stem from a study of blood T cell repertoires in COVID-19. Study overall: Donors in the United States, Italy and Spain gave samples during acute or convalescent COVID-19. T cells, B-cell-depleted T cells, or PBMCs provided the cDNA or gDNA that served as material.

Trimming removed 0 bases at V and 7 bases at J, with 10 bases between. The germline V gene encodes CDR1 LGHNA and CDR2 YSLEER. CDR3 length: 14 amino acids. As processed by the authors: Reference gene primer amplification gave estimated nucleated cell counts. Only in-frame clones appear in the TCRdb table, and some are missing; sequencing was by immunoSEQ multiplex PCR. V and J calls and clone size come straight from that table; D and trimming were deduced from the DNA. The data contain about 300,000 clones, roughly 86% of them seen just once; the ten biggest clones take up roughly 1.3%. Sequenced input: peripheral blood. This chain joins TRBV4-3 and TRBJ1-3; no clear D gene. The origin of this receptor is a man in his 70s with acute or convalescent COVID-19. Written as DNA, the CDR3 is TGCGCCAGCAGCCAAGATACGACACCTAACACCATATATTTT. This sequence encodes CASSQDTTPNTIYF.